The 27 T cell receptor beta chains below come from one sample, sequenced in a study of T cells in Graves' hyperthyroidism and ophthalmopathy. What was amplified from RNA transcripts were TCR beta CDR3 regions. First-round RT-PCR with HTBI primers amplified the TCR CDR3 region. TCRdb reprocessed the multiplex PCR reads with MiXCR, giving one entry per CDR3 protein. Found here are about 200,000 distinct CDR3 sequences, less than 20% of them singletons; the top ten hold roughly 49%. Material for sequencing was blood. The receptors come from a woman in her fifties or sixties with Graves' hyperthyroidism.

The gene calls are TRBV7-3 and TRBJ2-2; the D call may be TRBD1 or TRBD2 (5 bases each). The CDR3 contains 18 residues. CDR1 and CDR2 (germline): SGHTA, FQGTGA. The germline V and J ends were trimmed by 1 base and 3 bases, with 18 bases remaining between them. CDR3 residues: CASSLSVAAGTYTGELFF. The DNA of the CDR3 is TGTGCCAGCAGCTTAAGTGTCGCCGCAGGGACCTACACCGGGGAGCTGTTTTTT.

This clonotype was detected a few times. The chain links TRBV12-3 or TRBV12-4 to TRBJ2-6; unclear D gene. The CDR3 sequence is 16 residues long. V was clipped by 3 bases and J by 0 bases, with 9 bases between them. The CDR3 region is CASSFGDTSGANVLTF. CDR3 bases: TGTGCCAGCAGTTTCGGTGACACCTCTGGGGCCAACGTCCTGACTTTC.

This clonotype was counted many times. The V and J genes are TRBV27 and TRBJ1-1; the match to TRBD1 covers 7 bases. The germline V gene encodes CDR1 MNHEY and CDR2 SMNVEV (reference sequence). The CDR3 runs 13 residues. The V gene end was trimmed by 6 bases and the J gene end by 7 bases; junction bases not matched to a gene: 8. The CDR3 loop is CASSRQGWLEAFF. CDR3 nucleotide sequence: TGTGCCAGCAGCAGACAGGGATGGCTTGAAGCTTTCTTT.

The rearrangement joins TRBV9 to TRBJ1-3, with D hard to call. Trimming pared 1 base from V and 4 bases from J, leaving 9 bases between. In germline, CDR1 is SGDLS, CDR2 YYNGEE. The CDR3 has 14 amino acids. The CDR3: CASSVLWGGNTIYF. In DNA form, the CDR3 reads TGTGCCAGCAGCGTATTGTGGGGAGGAAACACCATATATTTT. The entire variable domain, with the rest obtained from reference TRBV9 and TRBJ1-3, is as follows: DSGVTQTPKHLITATGQRVTLRCSPRSGDLSVYWYQQSLDQGLQFLIQYYNGEERAKGNILERFSAQQFPDLHSELNLSSLELGDSALYFCASSVLWGGNTIYFGEGSWLTVV.

This clonotype came up a few times. V and J are TRBV19 and TRBJ2-7; 7 bases match TRBD2. The CDR3 is made up of 15 amino acids. J lost 0 bases, V lost 2 bases, and 4 bases had no gene match. The germline gives CDR1 LNHDA, CDR2 SQIVND (reference sequence). This CDR3 reads CASSILAASSYEQYF. The CDR3 DNA reads TGTGCCAGTAGTATACTAGCGGCCAGCTCCTACGAGCAGTACTTC.

Here the CDR3 DNA reads TGTGCCAGCACCAAACGTTTTGGGGAAAAACTGTTTTTT. It is translated as CASTKRFGEKLFF. J is TRBJ1-4 and V is TRBV7-2; D not certain. This CDR3 is built from 13 residues. V lost 7 bases and J 8 bases, leaving 14 bases between the germline ends. Germline V gene sequence: CDR1 SGHTA, CDR2 FQGNSA. Variable domain in full (rest from reference TRBV7-2 and TRBJ1-4): GAGVSQSPSNKVTEKGKDVELRCDPISGHTALYWYRQSLGQGLEFLIYFQGNSAPDKSGLPSDRFSAERTGGSVSTLTIQRTQQEDSAVYLCASTKRFGEKLFFGSGTQLSVL.

The V call is TRBV24-1, the J call TRBJ2-2; D is perhaps TRBD2 (7 bases). Germline loops: CDR1 KGHDR, CDR2 SFDVKD. This CDR3 spans 16 amino acids. Trimming cost V 4 bases and J 7 bases, with 18 bases left between them. DNA of the CDR3: TGTGCCACCAGTGACCATCGGGGGGCCAAAAACGGGGAGCTGTTTTTT. This encodes CATSDHRGAKNGELFF.

The chain employs TRBV11-1 and TRBJ2-3, with no clear D. Between the trimmed V and J ends, which lost 5 bases and 0 bases, there was a span of 12 bases. Looked up from germline, CDR1 is SGHAT and CDR2 is FQDESV (reference sequence). The CDR3 runs 15 residues. The CDR3 DNA sequence: TGTGCCAGCAGCCGGTGGGCGGAGAGCACAGATACGCAGTATTTT. It codes for CASSRWAESTDTQYF.

This clonotype was seen many times. DNA for the CDR3: TGCGCCAGCAGCCCCTCCACAGGGGGGCCCACTGAAGCTTTCTTT. Amino acid sequence: CASSPSTGGPTEAFF. V gene TRBV4-1 combines with J gene TRBJ1-1, with 8 bases that match TRBD1. The trim removed 4 bases at V and 4 bases at J, leaving 8 bases unmatched. The CDR3 contains 15 residues. Germline CDR1 and CDR2: MGHRA and YSYEKL.

This clonotype was observed many times. This chain links TRBV6-1 with TRBJ1-1; D is perhaps TRBD1 (6 bases). With 3 bases removed from V and 0 bases from J, the gap between germline ends came to 11 bases. The CDR3 consists of 15 residues. Germline CDR1 and CDR2: MNHNS and SASEGT. CDR3 coding DNA: TGTGCCAGCAGTGAGCATGGGGGCGTGAACACTGAAGCTTTCTTT. It yields the protein CASSEHGGVNTEAFF.

This clonotype was seen at least ten times. The chain recombines TRBV27 with TRBJ1-2; TRBD1 is a possible D gene (5 bases). This CDR3 has 15 residues. CDR1 is MNHEY and CDR2 is SMNVEV in the germline V gene (reference sequence). V was trimmed by 0 bases and J by 4 bases, leaving 12 bases between them. CDR3 in amino acids: CASSLSTGRIYGYTF. The DNA of the CDR3 is TGTGCCAGCAGTTTATCCACGGGACGGATCTATGGCTACACCTTC.

This clonotype was found many times. The rearrangement links TRBV27 to TRBJ2-5, with TRBD2 matching over 7 bases. Per the germline V gene, CDR1 is MNHEY and CDR2 is SMNVEV (reference sequence). CDR3 length equals 14 residues. The ends lost 3 bases at V and 2 bases at J; junction bases unmatched: 3. DNA of the CDR3: TGTGCCAGCAGTTTCGGGGGGAAGCAAGAGACCCAGTACTTC. This gives the protein CASSFGGKQETQYF.

The rearrangement links TRBV6-5 to TRBJ2-2; 8 bases match TRBD2. Unmatched junction bases numbered 7, after V lost 0 bases and J lost 4 bases. Germline values: CDR1 MNHEY, CDR2 SVGAGI. This CDR3 contains 17 residues. CDR3 amino acids: CASSYSSRAGATGELFF. The CDR3 DNA is TGTGCCAGCAGTTACTCTAGCCGAGCGGGAGCCACCGGGGAGCTGTTTTTT.

This clonotype was detected many times. V is TRBV20-1 and J is TRBJ1-6; D might be TRBD1 (5 bases). V was cut by 6 bases and J by 7 bases, with 16 bases left in between. Looked up from germline, CDR1 is DFQATT and CDR2 is SNEGSKA (reference sequence). The CDR3 runs 14 residues. In DNA, the CDR3 is TGCAGTGCGAGATTGGGGAGGGACAATTCACCCCTCCACTTT. This gives the protein CSARLGRDNSPLHF.

This clonotype was seen at least ten times. The V gene is TRBV6-1, the J gene TRBJ1-1; no reliable D call. Trimming stripped 3 bases from V and 10 bases from J, with 6 bases between. CDR1 and CDR2 (germline): MNHNS, SASEGT. The CDR3 has 10 amino acids. CDR3 in DNA: TGTGCCAGCAGTGACCTCGTAGCTTTCTTT. This translates into CASSDLVAFF.

In this sample, this clonotype turned up a few times. The genes are TRBV11-2 and TRBJ1-1; unclear D gene. V lost 0 bases and J lost 0, with 8 bases in between. From germline, CDR1 is SGHAT and CDR2 FQNNGV. The CDR3 length is 15 residues. The chain's CDR3 is CASSLDPSLNTEAFF. The CDR3 region has the DNA TGTGCCAGCAGCTTAGATCCTAGCCTGAACACTGAAGCTTTCTTT.

In its sample, this clonotype was seen many times. V gene TRBV7-3 combines with J gene TRBJ1-1; TRBD1 agrees at 8 bases. The CDR3 contains 15 residues. V lost 5 bases and J lost 1; bases outside the gene matches: 6. The germline V gene encodes CDR1 SGHTA and CDR2 FQGTGA. CDR3 in DNA: TGTGCCAGCAGCCAGCAGGGGGCTGGGAACACTGAAGCTTTCTTT. Its translation is CASSQQGAGNTEAFF.

This chain connects TRBV19 to TRBJ2-1; 8 bases line up with TRBD1. V dropped 5 bases and J dropped 6; count of bases not matched to a gene: 6. The CDR3 contains 14 residues. In germline, CDR1 is LNHDA, CDR2 SQIVND (reference sequence). CDR3 in amino acids: CASSPTGGRNEQFF. Written as DNA, the CDR3 is TGTGCCAGTAGTCCTACAGGGGGTCGCAATGAGCAGTTCTTC.

This clonotype was seen ten or more times. The chain uses TRBV12-3 or TRBV12-4 and TRBJ1-5, with D possibly TRBD1 on 5 matching bases. This CDR3 region has 15 residues. V shed 2 bases and J shed 10 bases, with 18 bases lying between them. The CDR3 here is CASSLFGTAQDPQHF. CDR3 nucleotides: TGTGCCAGCAGTTTATTCGGGACGGCCCAGGATCCCCAGCATTTT.

This clonotype has at least ten counts. V gene TRBV20-1 combines with J gene TRBJ2-1, with 8 bases matching TRBD2. Germline CDR1 and CDR2: DFQATT and SNEGSKA (reference sequence). V was clipped by 5 bases and J by 12 bases; unmatched bases: 9. This CDR3 is 12 amino acids long. CDR3 bases: TGCAGTGCTGGCGGACTAGCCCCGGCGCAGTTCTTC. This translates into CSAGGLAPAQFF.

This clonotype came up many times. V and J are TRBV28 and TRBJ2-1; 10 bases match TRBD2. Germline trimming cut 3 bases from V and 2 bases from J; bases unmatched to any gene: 4. CDR3 size: 16 residues. CDR1 is MDHEN and CDR2 is SYDVKM in the germline V gene. The CDR3 sequence: CASSLAGTSAYNEQFF. The CDR3 coding sequence is TGTGCCAGCAGTTTGGCGGGGACTAGCGCCTACAATGAGCAGTTCTTC.

This clonotype has ten or more counts. V usage is TRBV20-1 and J usage is TRBJ2-5; 12 nucleotides match TRBD2. Germline CDR1 and CDR2: DFQATT and SNEGSKA (reference sequence). V dropped 8 bases and J dropped 5; count of bases not matched to a gene: 6. CDR3 length: 13 residues. CDR3 region: CSPQTSGSETQYF. The CDR3 region has the DNA TGCAGTCCTCAGACTAGCGGGAGTGAGACCCAGTACTTC.

The gene calls are TRBV7-3 and TRBJ2-1; D is undetermined. Per the germline V gene, CDR1 is SGHTA and CDR2 is FQGTGA. There are 15 residues in the CDR3. Trimming shortened V by 2 bases and J by 6 bases, and 14 bases separated the two germline ends. The CDR3: CASSLGVAGFNEQFF. In DNA form, the CDR3 reads TGTGCCAGCAGCTTAGGGGTAGCCGGGTTCAATGAGCAGTTCTTC.

The chain employs TRBV20-1 and TRBJ1-1; maybe TRBD1 (5 bases). Germline loops: CDR1 DFQATT, CDR2 SNEGSKA (reference sequence). The CDR3 length is 15 residues. V shed 3 bases and J shed 3 bases, with 17 bases lying between them. The CDR3, as DNA: TGCAGTGCTAGTTTTATGGGGAGGGGTCACACTGAAGCTTTCTTT. Its protein product is CSASFMGRGHTEAFF.

This clonotype was observed many times. V and J are TRBV2 and TRBJ1-1, with a tentative D call TRBD1 (5 bases). The CDR3 runs to 13 residues. V was pared by 6 bases and J by 0 bases, with 8 bases between. The germline V gene has CDR1 SNHLY and CDR2 FYNNEI. DNA of the CDR3: TGTGCCAGCAGGGCAGGGATGAACACTGAAGCTTTCTTT. This translates into CASRAGMNTEAFF.

The V and J genes are TRBV7-3 and TRBJ2-6; D is ambiguous. The CDR3 covers 15 residues. CDR1 is SGHTA, CDR2 FQGTGA, per germline. Trimming removed 2 bases from V and 2 bases from J, with 7 bases in between. The CDR3 reads CASSLSLTGANVLTF. CDR3 DNA: TGTGCCAGCAGCTTATCTTTGACTGGGGCCAACGTCCTGACTTTC.

The chain employs TRBV12-5 and TRBJ2-5; 8 nucleotides align to TRBD2. Germline V gene lookup returns CDR1 LGHNT and CDR2 FRNRAP. Trimming removed 7 bases from V and 1 base from J; junction bases left unmatched: 8. The CDR3 totals 15 residues. The CDR3 nucleotides are TGTGCTAGTGCACTATATAGCGGGACCCAAGAGACCCAGTACTTC. It yields the protein CASALYSGTQETQYF.